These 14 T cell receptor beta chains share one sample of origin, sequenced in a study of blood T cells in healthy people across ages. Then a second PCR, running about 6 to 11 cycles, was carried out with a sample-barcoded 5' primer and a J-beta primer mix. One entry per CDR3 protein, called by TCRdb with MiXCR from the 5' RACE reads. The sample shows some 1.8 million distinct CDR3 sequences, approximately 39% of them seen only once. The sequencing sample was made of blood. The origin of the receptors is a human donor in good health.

CDR3 in DNA: TGTGCCAGCGTCTCGACACGGACAGGTAGCAATCAGCCCCAGCATTTT. Translated, it gives CASVSTRTGSNQPQHF. The chain recombines TRBV6-1 with TRBJ1-5; 7 positions match TRBD1. Germline CDR1 reads MNHNS; CDR2 reads SASEGT. The CDR3 sequence is 16 residues long. V shed 8 bases, J shed 0 bases, and the junction held 10 bases outside the gene matches.

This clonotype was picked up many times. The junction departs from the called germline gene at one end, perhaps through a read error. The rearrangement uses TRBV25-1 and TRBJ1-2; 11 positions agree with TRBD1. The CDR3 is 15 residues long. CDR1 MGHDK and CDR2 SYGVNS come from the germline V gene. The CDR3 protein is CASSPGTGGNYGYTF. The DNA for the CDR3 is TGCGCCAGCAGCCCCGGGACAGGGGGAAACTATGGCTACACCTTC.

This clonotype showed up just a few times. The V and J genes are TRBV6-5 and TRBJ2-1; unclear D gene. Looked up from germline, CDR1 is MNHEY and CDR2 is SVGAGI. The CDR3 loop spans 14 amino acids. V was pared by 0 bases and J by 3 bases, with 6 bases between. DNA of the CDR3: TGTGCCAGCAGTTACTCAGGGATCTACAATGAGCAGTTCTTC. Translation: CASSYSGIYNEQFF.

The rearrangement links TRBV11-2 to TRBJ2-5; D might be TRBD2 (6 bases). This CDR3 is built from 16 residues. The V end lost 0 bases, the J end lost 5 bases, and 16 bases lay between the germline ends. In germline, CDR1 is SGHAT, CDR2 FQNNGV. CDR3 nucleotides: TGTGCCAGCAGCTTAGACCCCAAGGAGGGGACGGAGACCCAGTACTTC. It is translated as CASSLDPKEGTETQYF.

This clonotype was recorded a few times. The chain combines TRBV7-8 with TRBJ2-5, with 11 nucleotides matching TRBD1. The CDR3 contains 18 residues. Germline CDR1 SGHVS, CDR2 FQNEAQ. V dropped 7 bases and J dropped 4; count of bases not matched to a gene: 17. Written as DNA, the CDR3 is TGTGCCAGCACCGTTCTTCGGCCCGGGACAGGGGGTTCAGAGACCCAGTACTTC. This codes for CASTVLRPGTGGSETQYF.

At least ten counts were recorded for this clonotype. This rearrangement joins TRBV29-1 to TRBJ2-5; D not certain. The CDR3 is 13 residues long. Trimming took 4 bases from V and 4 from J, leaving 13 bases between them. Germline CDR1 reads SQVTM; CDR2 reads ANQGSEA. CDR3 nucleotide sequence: TGCAGCGTTGCTTTTTTCAGTGGAGAGACCCAGTACTTC. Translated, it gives CSVAFFSGETQYF.

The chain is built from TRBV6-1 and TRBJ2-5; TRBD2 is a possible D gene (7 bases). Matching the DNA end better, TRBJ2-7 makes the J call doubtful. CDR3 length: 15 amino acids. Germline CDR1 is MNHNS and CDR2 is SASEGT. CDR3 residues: CASSEQAQGTTEQYF. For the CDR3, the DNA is TGTGCCAGCAGTGAACAGGCGCAGGGGACTACCGAGCAGTACTTC.

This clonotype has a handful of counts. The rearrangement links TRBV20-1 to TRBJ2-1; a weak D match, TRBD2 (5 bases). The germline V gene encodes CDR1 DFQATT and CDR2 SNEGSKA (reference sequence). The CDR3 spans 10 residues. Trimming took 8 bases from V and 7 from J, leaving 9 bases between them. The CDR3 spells CSLLGNEQFF. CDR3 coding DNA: TGCAGTTTACTAGGGAATGAGCAGTTCTTC.

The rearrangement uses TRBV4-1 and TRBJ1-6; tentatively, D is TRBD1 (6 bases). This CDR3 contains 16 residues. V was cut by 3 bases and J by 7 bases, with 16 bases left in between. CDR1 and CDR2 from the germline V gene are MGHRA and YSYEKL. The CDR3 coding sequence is TGCGCCAGCAGCCAGGGGACACCTGAGAGGAATTCACCCCTCCACTTT. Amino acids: CASSQGTPERNSPLHF.

CDR3 amino acids: CSARDPTGPNTEAFF. CDR3 coding DNA: TGCAGTGCTAGGGACCCTACAGGGCCGAACACTGAAGCTTTCTTT. This chain links TRBV20-1 with TRBJ1-1; TRBD1 is a possible D gene (6 bases). V lost 3 bases, J lost 1 base, and 15 bases lay in between. The CDR3 extends over 15 amino acids. CDR1 and CDR2 (germline): DFQATT, SNEGSKA (reference sequence).

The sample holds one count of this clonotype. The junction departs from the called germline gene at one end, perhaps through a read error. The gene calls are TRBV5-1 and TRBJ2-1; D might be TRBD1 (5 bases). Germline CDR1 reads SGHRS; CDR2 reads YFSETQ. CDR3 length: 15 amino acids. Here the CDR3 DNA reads TGCGCCGGCAGCTTAAGGGCAGGGCAATACAATGAGCAGTTCTTC. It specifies CAGSLRAGQYNEQFF.

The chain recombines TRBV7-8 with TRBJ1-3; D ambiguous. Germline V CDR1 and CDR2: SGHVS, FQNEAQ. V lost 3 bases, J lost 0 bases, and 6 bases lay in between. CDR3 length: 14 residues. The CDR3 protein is CASSLQSSGNTIYF. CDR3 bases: TGTGCCAGCAGCTTGCAAAGCTCTGGAAACACCATATATTTT.

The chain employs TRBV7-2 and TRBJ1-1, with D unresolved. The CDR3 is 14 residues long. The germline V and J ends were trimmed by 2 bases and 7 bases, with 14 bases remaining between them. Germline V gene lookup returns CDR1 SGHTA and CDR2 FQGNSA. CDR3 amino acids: CASSLFPTGGEAFF. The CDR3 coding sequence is TGTGCCAGCAGCTTATTCCCGACTGGTGGTGAAGCTTTCTTT.

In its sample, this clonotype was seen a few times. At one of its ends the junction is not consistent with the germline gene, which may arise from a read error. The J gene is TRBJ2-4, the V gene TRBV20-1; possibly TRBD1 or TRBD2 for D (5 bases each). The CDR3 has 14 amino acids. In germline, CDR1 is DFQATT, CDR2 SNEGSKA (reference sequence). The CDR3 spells CSGRELGDKNIQYF. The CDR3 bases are TGCAGTGGTAGAGAGCTGGGGGACAAAAACATTCAGTACTTC.